Listed below are T cell receptor beta chains from one sample, sequenced in a study of monozygotic twins with inflammatory bowel disease. One entry per CDR3 protein, without DNA, is what TCRdb gives after re-calling the 5' RACE reads. Listed are 150,000 to 200,000 distinct CDR3 sequences; 7.4% falls within the top ten. Input material: blood. These receptors originate from a human donor with ulcerative colitis or Crohn's disease, or a healthy co-twin of an affected twin (not recorded which). Each CDR3 is given with its conserved first and last residue. Each record gives: V gene, J gene, CDR3 protein.

TRBV25-1	TRBJ1-1	CASGRGQGNTEAFF
TRBV6-5	TRBJ1-2	CASSYRSGTGYSYGYTF
TRBV6-5	TRBJ2-7	CASSYRGEVGYEQYF
TRBV9	TRBJ2-2	CASSVVGFVASNTGELFF
TRBV5-1	TRBJ2-3	CASSLGAGGTDTQYF
TRBV7-2	TRBJ1-1	CASSLGPETSAEAFF
TRBV20-1	TRBJ2-7	CSARTLGYYEQYF
TRBV7-9	TRBJ2-7	CASSLTPSGRGYEQYF
TRBV5-1	TRBJ2-3	CASSWGPEVYF
TRBV3-1	TRBJ2-4	CASSQEVGLAKNIQYF
TRBV29-1	TRBJ1-1	CSVVRTETEAFF
TRBV20-1	TRBJ1-1	CSARADTEAFF
TRBV10-2	TRBJ2-7	CASSEGLQSYEQYF
TRBV29-1	TRBJ2-1	CSVVGDRRSYNEQFF
TRBV12-5	TRBJ2-7	CASGFRGRSSYEQYF
TRBV10-3	TRBJ1-6	CAISERDRNSPLHF
TRBV5-4	TRBJ2-3	CASSPLQRGGADTQYF
TRBV14	TRBJ1-2	CASSQDVQYGYTF
TRBV7-2	TRBJ1-1	CASSLGVGGPTEAFF
TRBV11-2	TRBJ1-3	CASSQQGRQGRNTIYF
TRBV28	TRBJ2-2	CASSVAGANTGELFF
TRBV18	TRBJ1-3	CASSPPDTGNTIYF